A selection of T cell receptor beta chains follows, all from one sample in a study of blood T cells in healthy people across ages. MiXCR was run by TCRdb on the 5' RACE reads, yielding one entry per CDR3 protein. The repertoire has roughly 2 million distinct CDR3 sequences, 40% to 55% of them found once; the top ten carry roughly 2.1%. Sequenced material: blood. The receptors come from a woman between 40 and 55 years old in good health. Both conserved end residues are part of each CDR3. D genes are given only for firm matches. The size of a clone is reported for some rows only, either as once, few or many, or as a class for expanded clones.

V gene: TRBV11-2
clone size: .
D gene: TRBD2
J gene: TRBJ2-1
CDR3 DNA: TGTGCCAGCAGTCCTTACTCGGGGGGGCGAGGGGGGAATGAGCAGTTCTTC
CDR3 protein: CASSPYSGGRGGNEQFF

V gene: TRBV12-5
clone size: once
D gene: TRBD2
J gene: TRBJ2-7
CDR3 DNA: TGTGCTAGTGGTCATGGGACTACCAACAATGAGCAGTACTTC
CDR3 protein: CASGHGTTNNEQYF

V gene: TRBV20-1
clone size: .
D gene: .
J gene: TRBJ1-6
CDR3 DNA: TGCAGTGCTCCCCGGCCGGCCGGGGATAATTCACCCCTCCACTTT
CDR3 protein: CSAPRPAGDNSPLHF

V gene: TRBV20-1
clone size: .
D gene: .
J gene: TRBJ1-1
CDR3 DNA: TGCAGTGCTAGAGGAGTATCCCACACTGAAGCTTTCTTT
CDR3 protein: CSARGVSHTEAFF

V gene: TRBV4-3
clone size: .
D gene: TRBD1
J gene: TRBJ1-2
CDR3 DNA: TGCGCCAGCTCCAGGGACAGGGCTTTTAACTATGGCTACACCTTC
CDR3 protein: CASSRDRAFNYGYTF

V gene: TRBV6-2/TRBV6-3
clone size: .
D gene: .
J gene: TRBJ2-5
CDR3 DNA: TGTGCCAGCAGTTACGTGGGGGCGGTGGATGAGACCCAGTACTTC
CDR3 protein: CASSYVGAVDETQYF

V gene: TRBV7-2
clone size: few
D gene: TRBD2
J gene: TRBJ2-3
CDR3 DNA: TGTGCCAGCAGCTTAAACTCGCGGGGGTCGGGAGATACGCAGTATTTT
CDR3 protein: CASSLNSRGSGDTQYF

V gene: TRBV6-2/TRBV6-3
clone size: few
D gene: .
J gene: TRBJ1-2
CDR3 DNA: TGTGCCAGCCTGAGGGGACCAAACTATGGCTACACCTTC
CDR3 protein: CASLRGPNYGYTF

V gene: TRBV7-8
clone size: .
D gene: .
J gene: TRBJ2-7
CDR3 DNA: TGTGCCAGCAGCTTAGCTCAGGGGAGGGCAGAGCAGTACTTC
CDR3 protein: CASSLAQGRAEQYF

V gene: TRBV27
clone size: once
D gene: TRBD2
J gene: TRBJ2-7
CDR3 DNA: TGTGCCAGCAGTTTATCTAGCGGGGGGCGCGAGCAGTACTTC
CDR3 protein: CASSLSSGGREQYF

V gene: TRBV25-1
clone size: .
D gene: .
J gene: TRBJ1-2
CDR3 DNA: TGTGCCAGCAGTGAATATACGGCAGATCCCTATGGCTACACCTTC
CDR3 protein: CASSEYTADPYGYTF

V gene: TRBV25-1
clone size: .
D gene: TRBD1
J gene: TRBJ1-6
CDR3 DNA: TGTGCCAGCAGTGGTGGACAGGGGTCATATAATTCACCCCTCCACTTT
CDR3 protein: CASSGGQGSYNSPLHF

V gene: TRBV18
clone size: many
D gene: .
J gene: TRBJ2-5
CDR3 DNA: TGTGCCAGCTCACGACTAGGGCAAGAGACCCAGTACTTC
CDR3 protein: CASSRLGQETQYF

V gene: TRBV6-5
clone size: .
D gene: .
J gene: TRBJ1-1
CDR3 DNA: TGTGCCAGCAGTTACTCTGCGGTGTGGCAGGGGAACACTGAAGCTTTCTTT
CDR3 protein: CASSYSAVWQGNTEAFF

V gene: TRBV6-5
clone size: few
D gene: .
J gene: TRBJ2-5
CDR3 DNA: TGTGCCAGCAGTTACGGTGGGCCCAAAGAGACCCAGTACTTC
CDR3 protein: CASSYGGPKETQYF

V gene: TRBV7-8
clone size: .
D gene: .
J gene: TRBJ1-1
CDR3 DNA: TGTGCCAGCAGCTTAGCTGGAGTCCCCACTGAAGCTTTCTTT
CDR3 protein: CASSLAGVPTEAFF

V gene: TRBV28
clone size: .
D gene: TRBD2
J gene: TRBJ2-7
CDR3 DNA: TGTGCCAGCAGTTCTAACAGACTAGCGGGTCTCTACGAGCAGTACTTC
CDR3 protein: CASSSNRLAGLYEQYF